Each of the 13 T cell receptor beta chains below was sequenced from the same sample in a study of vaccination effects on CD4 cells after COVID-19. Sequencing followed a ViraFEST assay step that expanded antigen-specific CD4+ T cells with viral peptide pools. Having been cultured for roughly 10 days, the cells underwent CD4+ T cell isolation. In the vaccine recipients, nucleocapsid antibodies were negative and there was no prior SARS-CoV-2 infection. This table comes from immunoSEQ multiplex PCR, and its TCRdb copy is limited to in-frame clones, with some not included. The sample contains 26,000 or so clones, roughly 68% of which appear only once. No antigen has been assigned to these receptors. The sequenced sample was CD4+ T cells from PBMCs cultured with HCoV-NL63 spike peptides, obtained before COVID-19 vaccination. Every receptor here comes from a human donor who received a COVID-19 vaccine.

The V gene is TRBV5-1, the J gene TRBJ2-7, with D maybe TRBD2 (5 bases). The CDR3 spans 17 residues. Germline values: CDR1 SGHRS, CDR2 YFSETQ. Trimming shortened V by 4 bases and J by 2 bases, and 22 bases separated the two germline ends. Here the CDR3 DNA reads TGCGCCAGCAGCGGAGGCTTAGGGAACGGGGTTCCCTACGAGCAGTACTTC. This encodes CASSGGLGNGVPYEQYF.

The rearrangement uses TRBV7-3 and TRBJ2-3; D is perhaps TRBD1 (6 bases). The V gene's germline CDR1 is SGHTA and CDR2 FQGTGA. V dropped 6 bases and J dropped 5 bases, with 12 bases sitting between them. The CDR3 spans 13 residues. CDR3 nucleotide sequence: TGTGCCAGCAGTTCCAGGGGCGAAGATACGCAGTATTTT. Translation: CASSSRGEDTQYF.

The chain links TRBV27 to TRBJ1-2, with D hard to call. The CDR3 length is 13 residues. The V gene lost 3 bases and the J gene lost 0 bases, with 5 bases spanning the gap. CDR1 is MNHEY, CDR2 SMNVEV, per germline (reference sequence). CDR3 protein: CASSLGSNYGYTF. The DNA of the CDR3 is TGTGCCAGCAGTTTGGGTTCTAACTATGGCTACACCTTC.

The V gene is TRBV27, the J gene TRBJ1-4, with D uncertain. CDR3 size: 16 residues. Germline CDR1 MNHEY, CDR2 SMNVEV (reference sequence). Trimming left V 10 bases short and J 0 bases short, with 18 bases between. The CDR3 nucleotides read TGTGCCACCCAACGCCCAGGTGGAGCAACTAATGAAAAACTGTTTTTT. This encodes CATQRPGGATNEKLFF.

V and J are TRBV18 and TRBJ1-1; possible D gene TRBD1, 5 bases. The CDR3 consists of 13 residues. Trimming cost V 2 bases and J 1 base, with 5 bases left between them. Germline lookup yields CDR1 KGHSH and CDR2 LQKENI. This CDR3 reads CASSPRGNTEAFF. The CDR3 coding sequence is TGTGCCAGCTCACCAAGGGGGAACACTGAAGCTTTCTTT.

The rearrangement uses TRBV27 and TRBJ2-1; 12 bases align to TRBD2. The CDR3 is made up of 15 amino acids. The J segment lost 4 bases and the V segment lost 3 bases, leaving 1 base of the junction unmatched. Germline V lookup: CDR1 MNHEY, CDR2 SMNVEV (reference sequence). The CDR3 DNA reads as TGTGCCAGCAGTTTCGGACTAGCGGGGTACAATGAGCAGTTCTTC. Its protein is CASSFGLAGYNEQFF.

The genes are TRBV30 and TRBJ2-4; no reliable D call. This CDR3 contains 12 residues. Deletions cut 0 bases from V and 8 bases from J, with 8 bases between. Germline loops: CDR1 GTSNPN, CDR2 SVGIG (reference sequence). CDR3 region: CAWSVGLDIQYF. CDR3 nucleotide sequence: TGTGCCTGGAGTGTAGGGTTGGACATTCAGTACTTC.

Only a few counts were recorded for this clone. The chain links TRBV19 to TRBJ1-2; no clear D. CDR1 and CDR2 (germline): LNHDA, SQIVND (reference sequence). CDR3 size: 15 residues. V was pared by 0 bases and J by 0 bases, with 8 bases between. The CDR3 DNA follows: TGTGCCAGTAGTATAGATACGGGCTCTAACTATGGCTACACCTTC. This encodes CASSIDTGSNYGYTF.

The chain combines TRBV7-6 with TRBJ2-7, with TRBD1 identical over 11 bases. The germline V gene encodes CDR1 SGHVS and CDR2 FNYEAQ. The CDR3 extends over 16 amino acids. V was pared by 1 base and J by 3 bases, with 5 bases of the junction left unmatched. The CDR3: CASSLGLGQGGYEQYF. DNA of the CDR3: TGTGCCAGCAGCTTAGGTCTGGGACAGGGGGGCTACGAGCAGTACTTC.

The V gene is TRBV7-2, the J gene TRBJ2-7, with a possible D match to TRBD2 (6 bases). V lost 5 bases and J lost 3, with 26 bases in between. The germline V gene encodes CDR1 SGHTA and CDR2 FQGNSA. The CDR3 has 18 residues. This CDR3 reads CASSLPRTNPTPNYEQYF. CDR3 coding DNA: TGTGCCAGCAGCCTCCCAAGGACTAATCCGACCCCTAACTACGAGCAGTACTTC.

The CDR3 loop is CASSLPRLAGGPDEQFF. The DNA for the CDR3 is TGTGCCAGCAGTCTTCCCCGACTAGCGGGGGGGCCCGATGAGCAGTTCTTC. The chain employs TRBV25-1 and TRBJ2-1, with 14 nucleotides matching TRBD2. The germline gives CDR1 MGHDK, CDR2 SYGVNS. The CDR3 runs to 17 residues. The V gene end was trimmed by 5 bases and the J gene end by 8 bases; junction bases not matched to a gene: 11. The complete variable domain, with remaining parts taken from reference TRBV25-1 and TRBJ2-1, reads EADIYQTPRYLVIGTGKKITLECSQTMGHDKMYWYQQDPGMELHLIHYSYGVNSTEKGDLSSESTVSRIRTEHFPLTLESARPSHTSQYLCASSLPRLAGGPDEQFFGPGTRLTVL.

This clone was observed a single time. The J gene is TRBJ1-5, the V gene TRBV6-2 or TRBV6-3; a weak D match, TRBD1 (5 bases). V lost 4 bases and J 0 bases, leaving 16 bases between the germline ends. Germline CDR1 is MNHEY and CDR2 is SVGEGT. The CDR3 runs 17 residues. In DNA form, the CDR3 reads TGTGCCAGCAGTTCCGGATTGACAGCCTATAGCAATCAGCCCCAGCATTTT. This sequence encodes CASSSGLTAYSNQPQHF.

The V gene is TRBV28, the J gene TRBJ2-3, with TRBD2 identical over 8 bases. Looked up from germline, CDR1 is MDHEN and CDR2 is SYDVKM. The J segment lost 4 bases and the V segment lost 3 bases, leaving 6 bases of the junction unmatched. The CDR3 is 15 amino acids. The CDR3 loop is CASSLPGLGADTQYF. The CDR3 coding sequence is TGTGCCAGCAGTTTGCCGGGACTAGGTGCAGATACGCAGTATTTT.